The clone carrying this T cell receptor beta chain appeared many times. Its cognate antigen is unknown. This record comes from a study of blood T cells in healthy people across ages. This CDR3 is built from 14 residues. V dropped 7 bases and J dropped 0 bases, with 13 bases sitting between them. Germline values: CDR1 SQVTM, CDR2 ANQGSEA. General observations from the study: Long-lived donors carried more naive CD4+ cells and greater diversity than aged donors.

Next came a second PCR, run for roughly 6 to 11 cycles, which used a sample-barcoded 5' primer along with a J-beta primer mix. TCRdb itself ran the 5' RACE reads through MiXCR, one entry per CDR3 protein. Of about 730,000 distinct CDR3 sequences listed, roughly 41% were seen once; the top ten hold around 20%. The material sequenced was blood. This TCR came from a woman in her sixties or seventies in good health. This chain uses TRBV29-1 with TRBJ2-1; D is possibly TRBD2 (6 bases). CDR3 bases: TGCAGCGGGCTGGGGGGTGGCTCCTACAATGAGCAGTTCTTC. This sequence encodes CSGLGGGSYNEQFF.